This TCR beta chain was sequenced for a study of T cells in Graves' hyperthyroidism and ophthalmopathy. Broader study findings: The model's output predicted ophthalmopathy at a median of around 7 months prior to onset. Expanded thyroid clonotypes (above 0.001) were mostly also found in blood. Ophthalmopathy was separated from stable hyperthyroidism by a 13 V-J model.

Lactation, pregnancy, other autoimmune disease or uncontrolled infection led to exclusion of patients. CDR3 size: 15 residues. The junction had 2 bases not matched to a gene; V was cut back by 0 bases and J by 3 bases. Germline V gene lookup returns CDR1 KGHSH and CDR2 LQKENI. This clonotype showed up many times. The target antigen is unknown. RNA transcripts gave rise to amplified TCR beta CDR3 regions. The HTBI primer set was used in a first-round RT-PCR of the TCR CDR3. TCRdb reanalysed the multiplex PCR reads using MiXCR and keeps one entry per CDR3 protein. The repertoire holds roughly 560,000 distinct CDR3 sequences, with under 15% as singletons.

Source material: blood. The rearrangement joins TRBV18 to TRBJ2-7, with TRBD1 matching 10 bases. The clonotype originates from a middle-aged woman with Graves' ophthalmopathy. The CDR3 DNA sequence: TGTGCCAGCTCACCACCAGGACAGGGGGGCTACGAGCAGTACTTC. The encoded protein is CASSPPGQGGYEQYF.